The 10 T cell receptor beta chains below all came from one sample that was sequenced in a study of OX40 agonist ivuxolimab in advanced cancers. Repertoires were generated with immunoSEQ multiplex PCR, while TCRdb's copy carries only in-frame clones and drops some. The data show fewer than 90,000 clones, approximately 86% seen once. Sequenced material: CD4+ or CD8+ T cells sorted from blood, taken in a trial of the OX40 agonist ivuxolimab. These receptors were collected from an adult with an advanced solid tumor such as melanoma, head and neck, liver or kidney cancer.

J is TRBJ2-2 and V is TRBV5-6; possible D gene TRBD2, 7 bases. This CDR3 has 17 amino acids. The germline V gene has CDR1 SGHDT and CDR2 YYEEEE. The ends were cut back, 3 bases at V and 5 bases at J, with 20 bases in the middle. The CDR3 sequence: CASSSGLGGPGTGELFF. The DNA for the CDR3 is TGTGCCAGCAGCTCCGGCCTCGGGGGGCCGGGGACCGGGGAGCTGTTTTTT.

The chain has TRBV5-4 and TRBJ1-2, with no clear D. The CDR3 length is 13 residues. V gave up 0 bases and J gave up 4 bases, with 7 bases separating them. Germline values: CDR1 SGHNT, CDR2 YYREEE (reference sequence). The CDR3 nucleotides read TGTGCCAGCAGCTTGGCCAGCCTCTATGGCTACACCTTC. Protein sequence: CASSLASLYGYTF.

The V and J genes are TRBV7-2 and TRBJ1-5, with D uncertain. The CDR3 is 13 residues long. Trimming pared 3 bases from V and 4 bases from J, leaving 7 bases between. Germline V gene data show CDR1 as SGHTA and CDR2 as FQGNSA. The CDR3 spells CASSFSKNQPQHF. The CDR3 coding sequence is TGTGCCAGCAGCTTTAGCAAAAATCAGCCCCAGCATTTT.

V gene TRBV6-1 combines with J gene TRBJ2-5, with D possibly TRBD2 on 5 matching bases. Germline V gives CDR1 MNHNS, CDR2 SASEGT. Trimming removed 7 bases at V and 5 bases at J, with 11 bases between. The CDR3 has 12 amino acids. CDR3 in DNA: TGTGCCAGCAAAAGGAGCGGCGAGACCCAGTACTTC. As protein: CASKRSGETQYF.

The genes are TRBV10-3 and TRBJ1-1; TRBD1 matches 9 bases. The CDR3 is made up of 13 amino acids. With 6 bases clipped from V and 7 bases from J, the junction kept 6 bases outside the gene matches. Germline values: CDR1 ENHRY, CDR2 SYGVKD. The CDR3 DNA reads as TGTGCCATCAGCGTTGACAGGGGGATTGAAGCTTTCTTT. Its protein product is CAISVDRGIEAFF.

This sequence joins TRBV5-1 and TRBJ2-2; unclear D gene. There are 16 residues in the CDR3. Germline CDR1 is SGHRS and CDR2 is YFSETQ. With 4 bases removed from V and 5 bases from J, the gap between germline ends came to 18 bases. This CDR3 reads CASSPTGGPRTGELFF. CDR3 nucleotide sequence: TGCGCCAGCAGCCCCACCGGTGGACCGAGGACCGGGGAGCTGTTTTTT.

The chain employs TRBV6-1 and TRBJ1-2; TRBD1 aligns across 11 bases. Germline V gene data show CDR1 as MNHNS and CDR2 as SASEGT. The CDR3 consists of 15 residues. V lost 4 bases to trimming and J lost 3 bases; unmatched junction nucleotides: 4. In DNA form, the CDR3 reads TGTGCCAGCAGTGCTGGACAGGGGGCTTACTATGGCTACACCTTC. This encodes CASSAGQGAYYGYTF.

V gene TRBV30 combines with J gene TRBJ1-3; D gene unclear. The CDR3 has 14 amino acids. Trimming removed 1 base at V and 2 bases at J, with 9 bases between. Germline lookup yields CDR1 GTSNPN and CDR2 SVGIG (reference sequence). Written as DNA, the CDR3 is TGTGCCTGGAGTGGAGGGTTCGCTGGAAACACCATATATTTT. Protein: CAWSGGFAGNTIYF.

The chain couples TRBV27 to TRBJ1-2; D not resolved. CDR3 length: 17 residues. CDR1 is MNHEY and CDR2 is SMNVEV in the germline V gene (reference sequence). V lost 4 bases and J 2 bases, leaving 20 bases between the germline ends. The CDR3 is CASSSIESADRNYGYTF. DNA of the CDR3: TGTGCCAGCAGTTCGATCGAATCGGCTGATCGAAACTATGGCTACACCTTC.

This chain joins TRBV7-2 and TRBJ1-1; no clear D. The CDR3 is made up of 12 amino acids. In germline, CDR1 is SGHTA, CDR2 FQGNSA. V lost 5 bases and J lost 6, with 10 bases in between. The chain's CDR3 is CASSRLEAEAFF. For the CDR3, the DNA is TGTGCCAGCAGCAGGTTGGAGGCTGAAGCTTTCTTT.